The 27 T cell receptor beta chains in this list originate from one sample, sequenced in a study of control samples from healthy donors and cancer patients. Some clones are missing from TCRdb's copy, which holds only in-frame ones; the method was immunoSEQ multiplex PCR. The data show about 220,000 clones, around 94% seen once. Sequences were obtained from blood. Every receptor here comes from a man between 50 and 59 years old in good health.

The CDR3 loop is CASSYRGYSNQPQHF. In DNA form, the CDR3 reads TGTGCCAGTAGCTACAGGGGATATAGCAATCAGCCCCAGCATTTT. J is TRBJ1-5 and V is TRBV19; 7 positions match TRBD1. The CDR3 runs 15 residues. Germline V gives CDR1 LNHDA, CDR2 SQIVND (reference sequence). With V trimmed by 6 bases and J by 0 bases, 5 bases remained unmatched.

The rearrangement links TRBV24-1 to TRBJ2-5; D uncertain. The V end was cut by 4 bases, the J end by 2 bases, with 1 base between. Germline CDR1 is KGHDR and CDR2 is SFDVKD. The CDR3 contains 11 residues. As DNA, the CDR3 is TGTGCCACCAGTGAACAAGAGACCCAGTACTTC. The encoded protein is CATSEQETQYF.

The CDR3 reads CASSSQTGGTTGELFF. The CDR3 nucleotides read TGTGCCAGCAGCTCGCAGACAGGGGGTACGACCGGGGAGCTGTTTTTT. The V and J genes are TRBV7-9 and TRBJ2-2; TRBD1 matches 9 bases. This CDR3 is built from 16 residues. Germline lookup yields CDR1 SEHNR and CDR2 FQNEAQ (reference sequence). The ends lost 4 bases at V and 5 bases at J; junction bases unmatched: 8.

The chain links TRBV29-1 to TRBJ1-3, with a weak D call TRBD1 (5 bases). The CDR3 spans 13 residues. V lost 4 bases and J lost 3, with 10 bases in between. Germline assignment: CDR1 SQVTM and CDR2 ANQGSEA. The CDR3 bases are TGCAGCGTTGTCGAGGGGATTGGAAACACCATATATTTT. Translating gives CSVVEGIGNTIYF.

The V call is TRBV27, the J call TRBJ1-5, with D possibly matching TRBD1 (5 bases). Trimming stripped 0 bases from V and 9 bases from J, with 15 bases between. The CDR3 runs 15 residues. The germline CDR1 and CDR2 sequences are MNHEY and SMNVEV (reference sequence). In nucleotides, the CDR3 is TGTGCCAGCAGTTTATCTCCAGGGTCGTTGGGGCCCCAGCATTTT. Its protein product is CASSLSPGSLGPQHF.

This clone was seen a handful of times. V and J are TRBV12-3 or TRBV12-4 and TRBJ2-5; D is unclear. This CDR3 has 11 amino acids. V dropped 5 bases and J dropped 5 bases, with 6 bases sitting between them. CDR3 sequence reads: CASSPQETQYF. Here the CDR3 DNA reads TGTGCCAGCAGTCCCCAGGAGACCCAGTACTTC.

The CDR3 DNA follows: TGTGCCAGCAGTGAAATGGTGGGACAGAACTATGGCTACACCTTC. It codes for CASSEMVGQNYGYTF. The chain joins TRBV6-1 to TRBJ1-2, with 7 bases identical to TRBD1. The germline CDR1 and CDR2 sequences are MNHNS and SASEGT. V was clipped by 2 bases and J by 2 bases; unmatched bases: 5. The CDR3 consists of 15 residues.

This clone was picked up one time. This chain links TRBV6-6 with TRBJ2-1; TRBD2 matches at 7 bases. V dropped 4 bases and J dropped 9; count of bases not matched to a gene: 6. Germline V lookup: CDR1 MNHNY, CDR2 SVGAGI (reference sequence). The CDR3 covers 13 residues. The CDR3 DNA sequence: TGTGCCAGCAGTTTGGGGGGGAAGGTTGAGCAGTTCTTC. Amino acid sequence: CASSLGGKVEQFF.

J is TRBJ1-1 and V is TRBV19, with D uncertain. Trimming stripped 4 bases from V and 6 bases from J, with 21 bases between. CDR3 size: 16 residues. The germline gives CDR1 LNHDA, CDR2 SQIVND (reference sequence). As DNA, the CDR3 is TGTGCCAGTAGTAATTTGGGTGCCTCCACTCGGGCTGAAGCTTTCTTT. It encodes CASSNLGASTRAEAFF.

The CDR3 spells CASSFARVNTEAFF. CDR3 DNA sequence: TGTGCCAGTAGTTTCGCCAGGGTGAACACTGAAGCTTTCTTT. The V and J genes are TRBV19 and TRBJ1-1; possibly TRBD1 for D (5 bases). The CDR3 contains 14 residues. The germline V gene encodes CDR1 LNHDA and CDR2 SQIVND (reference sequence). V was cut by 5 bases and J by 0 bases, with 10 bases left in between.

The CDR3 DNA follows: TGTGCCAGTACAGGGGGAAACTATGGCTACACCTTC. Amino acid sequence: CASTGGNYGYTF. This chain links TRBV28 with TRBJ1-2, with 8 bases matching TRBD1. The trim removed 9 bases at V and 2 bases at J, leaving 2 bases unmatched. The CDR3 length is 12 residues. The germline V gene has CDR1 MDHEN and CDR2 SYDVKM.

The chain recombines TRBV11-2 with TRBJ1-6; TRBD1 matches at 7 bases. In germline, CDR1 is SGHAT, CDR2 FQNNGV. V dropped 4 bases and J dropped 8; count of bases not matched to a gene: 5. This CDR3 comprises 14 residues. The CDR3 DNA sequence: TGTGCCAGCAGCTCCGGACAGGAGGATTCACCCCTCCACTTT. Translated: CASSSGQEDSPLHF.

The rearrangement joins TRBV9 to TRBJ1-5; 9 bases map to TRBD1. CDR3 length equals 14 residues. The germline V gene encodes CDR1 SGDLS and CDR2 YYNGEE. Losses at the gene ends were 4 bases for V and 4 bases for J; bases not matched to a gene: 3. Here the CDR3 reads CASSPTGGNQPQHF. The CDR3 DNA follows: TGTGCCAGCAGCCCGACAGGGGGTAATCAGCCCCAGCATTTT.

The chain couples TRBV7-9 to TRBJ2-3; D remains ambiguous. Germline V gene lookup returns CDR1 SEHNR and CDR2 FQNEAQ (reference sequence). The CDR3 loop spans 15 amino acids. V lost 3 bases, J lost 2 bases, and 12 bases lay in between. The CDR3 region is CASSFMDGLTDTQYF. CDR3 in DNA: TGTGCCAGCAGCTTCATGGACGGCCTCACAGATACGCAGTATTTT.

This chain links TRBV28 with TRBJ2-3; maybe TRBD2 (5 bases). CDR3 length equals 14 residues. Germline CDR1 is MDHEN and CDR2 is SYDVKM. V lost 4 bases and J 1 base, leaving 9 bases between the germline ends. CDR3 DNA: TGTGCCAGCAGTTACCGCGGGCGCACAGATACGCAGTATTTT. It yields the protein CASSYRGRTDTQYF.

The V call is TRBV30, the J call TRBJ1-5, with a tentative D call TRBD1 (5 bases). Per the germline V gene, CDR1 is GTSNPN and CDR2 is SVGIG (reference sequence). Trimming cost V 1 base and J 2 bases, with 9 bases left between them. The CDR3 consists of 14 residues. CDR3 loop: CAWSDLGGNQPQHF. In nucleotides, the CDR3 is TGTGCCTGGAGTGATCTGGGGGGCAATCAGCCCCAGCATTTT.

The genes are TRBV4-2 and TRBJ2-7; D not resolved. From germline, CDR1 is LGHNA and CDR2 YNFKEQ. V lost 0 bases, J lost 1 base, and 13 bases lay in between. The CDR3 totals 16 residues. Here the CDR3 DNA reads TGTGCCAGCAGCCAAGAGTGGGGAAGTGGGTCCTACGAGCAGTACTTC. Translated, it gives CASSQEWGSGSYEQYF.

The V call is TRBV12-3 or TRBV12-4, the J call TRBJ1-5; D possibly corresponds to TRBD1 (6 bases). Between the trimmed V and J ends, which lost 4 bases and 4 bases, there was a span of 8 bases. CDR3 size: 13 residues. The CDR3 here is CASSSQGNQPQHF. The CDR3 DNA reads TGTGCCAGCAGTTCCCAGGGGAATCAGCCCCAGCATTTT.

V and J are TRBV4-3 and TRBJ2-1; TRBD1 or TRBD2 may be the D gene (6 bases each). The germline CDR1 and CDR2 sequences are LGHNA and YSLEER. This CDR3 is built from 16 residues. The V gene lost 0 bases and the J gene lost 4 bases, with 13 bases spanning the gap. CDR3 sequence: CASSQDVGGPYNEQFF. The CDR3 bases are TGCGCCAGCAGCCAAGATGTGGGGGGCCCGTACAATGAGCAGTTCTTC.

The V and J genes are TRBV19 and TRBJ2-5, with TRBD2 identical over 14 bases. Germline assignment: CDR1 LNHDA and CDR2 SQIVND (reference sequence). With 1 base clipped from V and 5 bases from J, the junction kept 9 bases outside the gene matches. The CDR3 contains 18 residues. CDR3 nucleotide sequence: TGTGCCAGTAGTATAGGGACTAGCGGGGGGCACGCTGGCGAGACCCAGTACTTC. Translated, it gives CASSIGTSGGHAGETQYF.

The chain has TRBV3-1 (or the pseudogene TRBV3-2) and TRBJ2-3, with 13 bases that match TRBD2. The germline CDR1 and CDR2 sequences are LGHDT and YNNKEL (reference sequence). The trim removed 4 bases at V and 4 bases at J, leaving 8 bases unmatched. The CDR3 has 17 residues. CDR3 loop: CASSRRRTSGGADTQYF. The CDR3 nucleotides read TGTGCCAGCAGCCGCCGTCGAACTAGCGGGGGGGCAGATACGCAGTATTTT.

This clone has just one count. This sample includes further DNA sequences coding for the same CDR3. This rearrangement joins TRBV18 to TRBJ1-1; TRBD1 is a possible D gene (5 bases). Trimming shortened V by 0 bases and J by 0 bases, and 5 bases separated the two germline ends. The CDR3 spans 14 residues. Germline values: CDR1 KGHSH, CDR2 LQKENI. CDR3 loop: CASSPPTVNTEAFF. The DNA for the CDR3 is TGTGCCAGCTCACCACCGACAGTGAACACTGAAGCTTTCTTT.

V is TRBV10-3 and J is TRBJ1-1; D perhaps matches TRBD1 (5 bases). The CDR3 loop spans 14 amino acids. Germline values: CDR1 ENHRY, CDR2 SYGVKD. V was pared by 7 bases and J by 1 base, with 13 bases between. CDR3 nucleotides: TGTGCCATCAAATCAGGGTTCGGGAACACTGAAGCTTTCTTT. Amino acids: CAIKSGFGNTEAFF.

The rearrangement links TRBV6-5 to TRBJ1-6, with a tentative D call TRBD1 (5 bases). The germline V and J ends were trimmed by 6 bases and 7 bases, with 13 bases remaining between them. The CDR3 extends over 14 amino acids. Per the germline V gene, CDR1 is MNHEY and CDR2 is SVGAGI. The CDR3 DNA sequence: TGTGCCAGCAGCCCCGGATGGGGGAATTCACCCCTCCACTTT. This encodes CASSPGWGNSPLHF.

The gene calls are TRBV30 and TRBJ1-4; 9 bases are a match to TRBD1. This CDR3 region has 13 residues. The germline V gene encodes CDR1 GTSNPN and CDR2 SVGIG (reference sequence). Trimming took 5 bases from V and 5 from J; bases not matched to a gene: 3. The CDR3 reads CAWATGGNEKLFF. For the CDR3, the DNA is TGTGCCTGGGCGACAGGGGGGAATGAAAAACTGTTTTTT.

The genes are TRBV5-5 and TRBJ2-7; TRBD1 matches at 8 bases. Per germline, CDR1 SGHKS and CDR2 YYEKEE (reference sequence). Unmatched junction bases numbered 9, after V lost 4 bases and J lost 3 bases. There are 15 residues in the CDR3. CDR3 sequence (DNA): TGTGCCAGCAGCCTGGGGGACAGGCTCTTCTACGAGCAGTACTTC. This translates into CASSLGDRLFYEQYF.

This rearrangement joins TRBV19 to TRBJ1-1; tentative D call: TRBD1 (6 bases). Germline V CDR1 and CDR2: LNHDA, SQIVND (reference sequence). Between the trimmed V and J ends, which lost 6 bases and 3 bases, there was a span of 11 bases. The CDR3 is 13 amino acids. CDR3 bases: TGTGCCAGTAGGAGGGGGGCGTACACTGAAGCTTTCTTT. Its translation: CASRRGAYTEAFF.